These 18 T cell receptor beta chains share one sample of origin, sequenced in a study of T cells in Graves' hyperthyroidism and ophthalmopathy. The investigators amplified TCR beta CDR3 regions from RNA transcripts. The TCR CDR3 first-round RT-PCR relied on the HTBI primer set. In TCRdb, the multiplex PCR reads were re-called with MiXCR into one record per CDR3 protein. The sample consists of fewer than 750,000 distinct CDR3 sequences, roughly 14% of them appearing once. Sequenced: blood. The receptor source for this set is a woman aged 45 to 65 with Graves' ophthalmopathy.

This clonotype showed up just a few times. The gene calls are TRBV9 and TRBJ2-3; tentatively, D is TRBD2 (6 bases). The CDR3 loop spans 16 amino acids. Germline CDR1 and CDR2: SGDLS and YYNGEE. Trimming took off 2 bases at V and 2 bases at J, with 15 bases between the two ends. The CDR3 spells CASSVGLRSNTDTQYF. The CDR3 bases are TGTGCCAGCAGCGTGGGACTGAGGTCAAACACAGATACGCAGTATTTT.

This clonotype was found many times. The DNA of the CDR3 is TGCAGTGCTAGAGATGTTCAGGGGAACACTGAAGCTTTCTTT. This translates into CSARDVQGNTEAFF. V gene TRBV20-1 combines with J gene TRBJ1-1, with a tentative D call TRBD1 (5 bases). Looked up from germline, CDR1 is DFQATT and CDR2 is SNEGSKA (reference sequence). V was shortened by 0 bases and J by 1 base, with 9 bases between the two germline ends. This CDR3 is 14 amino acids long.

There are many counts of this clonotype. This chain uses TRBV28 with TRBJ2-5; D is perhaps TRBD1 or TRBD2 (6 bases each). Germline-derived CDR1 and CDR2 are MDHEN and SYDVKM. V was cut by 6 bases and J by 1 base, with 18 bases left in between. The CDR3 is made up of 16 amino acids. CDR3 amino acids: CASSLTGRRGQETQYF. The CDR3 DNA reads as TGTGCCAGCAGCCTCACAGGGCGGCGGGGCCAAGAGACCCAGTACTTC.

This clonotype was seen repeatedly, ten times or more. The chain has TRBV5-1 and TRBJ2-7; 11 nucleotides line up with TRBD2. The CDR3 consists of 14 residues. The junction had 6 bases not matched to a gene; V was cut back by 4 bases and J by 6 bases. Germline-derived CDR1 and CDR2 are SGHRS and YFSETQ. CDR3 protein: CASSRTSGSVEQYF. The CDR3 region has the DNA TGCGCCAGCAGCAGAACTAGCGGGAGCGTCGAGCAGTACTTC.

This chain joins TRBV4-1 and TRBJ2-5; D perhaps matches TRBD2 (6 bases). Germline lookup yields CDR1 MGHRA and CDR2 YSYEKL. The CDR3 has 16 amino acids. Trimming removed 0 bases from V and 0 bases from J, with 11 bases in between. CDR3 region: CASSQEGSGNQETQYF. In DNA, the CDR3 is TGCGCCAGCAGCCAAGAGGGTAGCGGAAACCAAGAGACCCAGTACTTC.

The rearrangement joins TRBV29-1 to TRBJ1-1; 7 bases fit TRBD1. CDR3 length: 14 amino acids. The V and J ends lost 7 bases and 5 bases, in that order; junction bases with no gene match: 13. The germline CDR1 and CDR2 sequences are SQVTM and ANQGSEA. The CDR3 is CSGTRQGGWTEAFF. CDR3 bases: TGCAGCGGTACTCGACAGGGAGGTTGGACTGAAGCTTTCTTT.

The sample holds many counts of this clonotype. The chain has TRBV20-1 and TRBJ2-7; D is perhaps TRBD2 (6 bases). The germline V gene encodes CDR1 DFQATT and CDR2 SNEGSKA (reference sequence). V was shortened by 0 bases and J by 6 bases, with 18 bases between the two germline ends. The CDR3 contains 15 residues. For the CDR3, the DNA is TGCAGTGCTAGAGACGAGTGGACCGGGGGAGGCGAGCAGTACTTC. This translates into CSARDEWTGGGEQYF.

This clonotype appeared a few times. The chain recombines TRBV7-2 with TRBJ1-2; the D gene is possibly TRBD1 (5 bases). V was pared by 0 bases and J by 5 bases, with 7 bases between. The CDR3 is 13 amino acids. The V gene's germline CDR1 is SGHTA and CDR2 FQGNSA. This CDR3 is CASSLARAYGYTF. The CDR3 DNA reads as TGTGCCAGCAGCTTAGCCAGGGCGTATGGCTACACCTTC.

The CDR3 DNA reads as TGTGCCAGCAGTGGACAAACGGGCACTGAAGCTTTCTTT. Protein product: CASSGQTGTEAFF. The genes are TRBV2 and TRBJ1-1, with D unclear. In germline, CDR1 is SNHLY, CDR2 FYNNEI. The V and J ends lost 4 bases and 4 bases respectively, with 10 bases between them. This CDR3 is built from 13 residues.

This clonotype came up many times. The V call is TRBV20-1, the J call TRBJ1-1, with no clear D. This CDR3 is 12 amino acids long. CDR1 and CDR2 (germline): DFQATT, SNEGSKA (reference sequence). Trimming pared 6 bases from V and 5 bases from J, leaving 13 bases between. The CDR3 sequence is CSAPIVGTEAFF. CDR3 sequence (DNA): TGCAGTGCCCCTATCGTGGGGACTGAAGCTTTCTTT.

The chain uses TRBV15 and TRBJ2-3; TRBD2 matches 9 bases. V shed 4 bases, J shed 5 bases, and the junction held 7 bases outside the gene matches. Looked up from germline, CDR1 is LNHNV and CDR2 is YYDKDF (reference sequence). The CDR3 runs to 15 residues. For the CDR3, the DNA is TGTGCCACCAGCAACCCGGGACTAGCTGTAGATACGCAGTATTTT. Translating gives CATSNPGLAVDTQYF.

This clonotype was observed at least ten times. The chain couples TRBV28 to TRBJ1-6; D may be TRBD1 (5 bases). The V and J ends lost 3 bases and 9 bases respectively, with 15 bases between them. Germline assignment: CDR1 MDHEN and CDR2 SYDVKM. The CDR3 is made up of 15 amino acids. The CDR3 is CASSFWEGAASPLHF. The DNA for the CDR3 is TGTGCCAGCAGTTTTTGGGAAGGGGCGGCTTCACCCCTCCACTTT.

The J gene is TRBJ2-1, the V gene TRBV6-1, with a tentative D call TRBD1 (6 bases). Trimming cost V 6 bases and J 0 bases, with 12 bases left between them. This CDR3 comprises 15 residues. Germline V gene data show CDR1 as MNHNS and CDR2 as SASEGT. CDR3 amino acids: CASRAGTISYNEQFF. CDR3 DNA sequence: TGTGCCAGCAGAGCCGGGACAATCTCCTACAATGAGCAGTTCTTC.

V and J are TRBV18 and TRBJ2-1; unclear D gene. Germline CDR1 is KGHSH and CDR2 is LQKENI. With 3 bases removed from V and 9 bases from J, the gap between germline ends came to 15 bases. This CDR3 is built from 14 residues. CDR3 DNA: TGTGCCAGCTCACCCGCGTCGAGAGACGGTGAGCAGTTCTTC. The encoded protein is CASSPASRDGEQFF.

The table lists this clonotype with a few counts. V is TRBV20-1 and J is TRBJ2-7, with D perhaps TRBD2 (6 bases). From germline, CDR1 is DFQATT and CDR2 SNEGSKA (reference sequence). This CDR3 comprises 15 residues. Trimming cost V 0 bases and J 1 base, with 13 bases left between them. In DNA, the CDR3 is TGCAGTGCTAGAGATTTAGCGGTACTATCCTACGAGCAGTACTTC. Translation gives CSARDLAVLSYEQYF.

This clonotype was found once. The V and J genes are TRBV28 and TRBJ2-1; 8 nucleotides agree with TRBD2. Per the germline V gene, CDR1 is MDHEN and CDR2 is SYDVKM. V lost 10 bases to trimming and J lost 7 bases; unmatched junction nucleotides: 12. The CDR3 is 14 amino acids. CDR3 sequence: CATSAGVAGNEQFF. CDR3 nucleotides: TGTGCCACTTCAGCGGGGGTGGCTGGTAATGAGCAGTTCTTC.

Concerning this clonotype itself: One end of the junction fails to match germline, which may point to a read error. The rearrangement links TRBV9 to TRBJ2-1; 16 bases align to TRBD2. The CDR3 loop spans 17 amino acids. Germline CDR1 and CDR2: SGDLS and YYNGEE. The CDR3 DNA reads as TGTGCCAGCGGCGTAGAAGGGACTAGCGGGAGGGACAATGAGCAGTTCTTC. Translation: CASGVEGTSGRDNEQFF.

This clonotype was observed many times. The V call is TRBV3-1, the J call TRBJ1-1, with no clear D. CDR3 length: 13 residues. V was pared by 7 bases and J by 0 bases, with 9 bases between. Germline CDR1 is LGHDT and CDR2 is YNNKEL (reference sequence). CDR3 sequence (DNA): TGTGCCAGCACAAAGAGAATGAACACTGAAGCTTTCTTT. It translates to CASTKRMNTEAFF. The whole variable domain, filled in from reference TRBV3-1 and TRBJ1-1, reads DTAVSQTPKYLVTQMGNDKSIKCEQNLGHDTMYWYKQDSKKFLKIMFSYNNKELIINETVPNRFSPKSPDKAHLNLHINSLELGDSAVYFCASTKRMNTEAFFGQGTRLTVV.